This TCR beta chain is drawn from a study of T cell responses to AZD1222 COVID-19 vaccine (dated by TCRdb to the early 2020s). Broadly, across the study: AZD1222 recipients given second doses at about 4 weeks or at about 12 weeks were pooled, since spike-specific TCR depth and breadth were not found to differ between the two schedules. Enrollment into the trials was organized by age into subgroups of 18-55, 56-69 and 70-plus years, and those subgroups contained about 150, 27 and 61 TCR-sequenced participants, respectively. A total of 230 to 250 trial participants underwent TCR sequencing, of whom 200 to 220 received two doses of AZD1222 and about 26 received two doses of the MenACWY control vaccine.

Turning to this clone: Its antigen specificity is not known. Per-base quality was not reported, and no clone a single base away is much larger than it.

What the research found in general, with its limitations: Because no day 14 peak-response samples were available, repertoires were characterized only after the peak T cell response. Most participants were white British and females outnumbered males, and the authors suggested that clonal diversity may have been underestimated. The 56-69-year group was small, and its depth increase did not reach significance, likely because of low power. Epitopes outside the regions mutated in the B.1.351 and B.1.1.7 variants were reportedly recognized by nearly half of the unique spike-specific TCRs. The whole spike protein was spanned by vaccine-associated CD4 TCRs, and dominant responses were seen in regions 160-218 and 743-854. Conclusions about previously exposed vaccinees are limited because only six or seven AZD1222 recipients were SARS-CoV-2 seropositive at baseline. Spike-specific TCR breadth and depth rose significantly after two AZD1222 doses compared with day 0 and with MenACWY recipients.

The CDR3 regions of human TCRbeta chains were analyzed by immunosequencing. Per the authors' processing: TCRs in the repertoires were matched against a reference library of SARS-CoV-2-specific TCRs that had been generated with the MIRA antigen-specificity platform. Breadth was defined as the fraction of unique TCRs that were SARS-CoV-2-associated. Depth was defined as the fraction of total T cells that were SARS-CoV-2-associated. Using the MIRA data, every spike-specific TCR was mapped to the spike region that the TCR reacted to and assigned to either a CD4 or a CD8 class. Log10-transformed breadth and depth values were compared by one-way ANOVA with Sidak's multiple comparisons tests. TCRdb mirrors the immuneACCESS table, restricted to in-frame sequences. Some clones are absent from its copies; in checked studies, under half trace to an unresolved V gene, and the reason for the others is unknown. Clone size and V and J calls were adopted from that table, with D and trimming inferred from the DNA. A total of fewer than 150,000 clones appear in this sample, approximately 88% of them only once. The ten top clones hold 7.5% to 8% of the sample.

Deletion took 3 bases off V and 4 bases off J, with a span of 16 bases between the germline ends. The CDR3 spans 15 residues, from the cysteine through the phenylalanine. Just the 45-base CDR3 DNA is kept, in frame starting at base 1. The germline V gene (reference sequence) gives CDR1 as GTSNPN and CDR2 as SVGIG. In light of the paper, this sample's time point label describes: baseline before first vaccination. The vaccinee samples were drawn from two UK trials, COV001 and COV002, one of which was a single-blind randomized controlled phase 2/3 trial testing AZD1222 (ChAdOx1 nCoV-19) in healthy adults. For TCRbeta chain sequencing, PBMC samples from trial participants were taken at day 0 and at day 28 after the second dose.

The sequenced sample was peripheral blood, obtained on day 0 of AZD1222 vaccination. This clonotype was sampled from an adult in good health. This receptor chain uses TRBV30 and TRBJ1-5; D gene: possibly TRBD1, on 6 matching bases. CDR3 sequence: CAWRPADRRNQPQHF. The DNA sequence is as follows: TGTGCCTGGAGACCCGCGGACAGACGGAATCAGCCCCAGCATTTT. With all but the CDR3 taken from the reference TRBV30 and TRBJ1-5 genes, the full variable domain is: SQTIHQWPATLVQPVGSPLSLECTVEGTSNPNLYWYRQAAGRGLQLLFYSVGIGQISSEVPQNLSASRPQDRQFILSSKKLLLSDSGFYLCAWRPADRRNQPQHFGDGTRLSIL.